This record covers a single T cell receptor beta chain. The CDR3 has 14 amino acids. The J segment lost 2 bases and the V segment lost 7 bases, leaving 6 bases of the junction unmatched. The V gene's germline CDR1 is ENHRY and CDR2 SYGVKD. This sample was included in a study of cytomegalovirus exposure and HLA in healthy donors. Repertoires were generated with immunoSEQ multiplex PCR, while TCRdb's copy carries only in-frame clones and drops some. The repertoire holds under 50,000 clones, 90% to 95% seen once, with approximately 2% in the top ten. V gene TRBV10-3 combines with J gene TRBJ2-7; 9 bases agree with TRBD1. The sequenced material came from PBMCs. This TCR came from a woman between 18 and 29 years old in good health and CMV-seronegative. The CDR3 nucleotides are TGTGCCATCAACTCGGGACAGGGTACCTACGAGCAGTACTTC. This codes for CAINSGQGTYEQYF.